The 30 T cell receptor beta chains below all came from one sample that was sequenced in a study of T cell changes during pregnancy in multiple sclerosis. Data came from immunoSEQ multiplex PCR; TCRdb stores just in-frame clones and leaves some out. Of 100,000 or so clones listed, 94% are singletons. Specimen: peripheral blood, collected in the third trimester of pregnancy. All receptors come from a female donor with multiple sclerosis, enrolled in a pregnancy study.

Written as DNA, the CDR3 is TGTGCCAGCAGCAAAGCAGGGACAGGGTGCCCCGAGTGTATCCCCCAGTACTTC. This sequence encodes CASSKAGTGCPECIPQYF. The rearrangement joins TRBV21-1 to TRBJ2-5; whether TRBD1, the table's D call, matches the DNA was not checked. TRBV21-1 is an annotated pseudogene. The CDR3 loop spans 18 amino acids.

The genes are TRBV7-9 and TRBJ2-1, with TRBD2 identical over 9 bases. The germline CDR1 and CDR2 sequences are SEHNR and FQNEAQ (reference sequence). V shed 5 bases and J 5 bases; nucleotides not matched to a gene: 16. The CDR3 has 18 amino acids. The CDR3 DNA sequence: TGTGCCAGCAGCAACCGCGAGGGGCTAGCGGGAACCAACAATGAGCAGTTCTTC. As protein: CASSNREGLAGTNNEQFF.

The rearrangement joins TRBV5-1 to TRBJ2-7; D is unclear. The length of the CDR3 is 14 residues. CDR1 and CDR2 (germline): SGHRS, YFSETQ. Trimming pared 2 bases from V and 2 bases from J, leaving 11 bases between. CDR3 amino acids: CASSLSLPTYEQYF. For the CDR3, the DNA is TGCGCCAGCAGCTTATCGCTACCGACCTACGAGCAGTACTTC.

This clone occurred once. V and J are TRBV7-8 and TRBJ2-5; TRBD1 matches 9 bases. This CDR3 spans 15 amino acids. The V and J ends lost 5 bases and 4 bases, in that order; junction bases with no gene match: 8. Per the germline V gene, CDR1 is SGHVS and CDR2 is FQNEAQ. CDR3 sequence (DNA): TGTGCCAGCAGCCACTCTTCGGACAGGGGAGAGACCCAGTACTTC. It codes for CASSHSSDRGETQYF.

In DNA form, the CDR3 reads TGTGCCAGCAGGACCGAAAAGGGGAAGGAGGCCAACGTCCTGACTTTC. Its translation is CASRTEKGKEANVLTF. The chain has TRBV7-9 and TRBJ2-6, with D possibly being TRBD1 (5 bases). V shed 6 bases and J shed 6 bases, with 18 bases lying between them. The CDR3 is made up of 16 amino acids. Germline lookup yields CDR1 SEHNR and CDR2 FQNEAQ (reference sequence).

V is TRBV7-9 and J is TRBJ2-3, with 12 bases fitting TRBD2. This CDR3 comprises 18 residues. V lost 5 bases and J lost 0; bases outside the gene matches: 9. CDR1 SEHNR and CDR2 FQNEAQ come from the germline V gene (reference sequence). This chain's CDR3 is CASSETSGSRPSTDTQYF. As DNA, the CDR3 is TGTGCCAGCAGCGAGACTAGCGGGAGTAGGCCTAGCACAGATACGCAGTATTTT.

CDR3 loop: CARPQDSLDYEQYF. The DNA of the CDR3 is TGTGCCCGCCCTCAGGACAGTCTCGACTACGAGCAGTACTTC. This chain connects TRBV6-5 to TRBJ2-7; maybe TRBD1 (6 bases). CDR3 length: 14 amino acids. Germline CDR1 and CDR2: MNHEY and SVGAGI. Trimming cost V 11 bases and J 3 bases, with 20 bases left between them.

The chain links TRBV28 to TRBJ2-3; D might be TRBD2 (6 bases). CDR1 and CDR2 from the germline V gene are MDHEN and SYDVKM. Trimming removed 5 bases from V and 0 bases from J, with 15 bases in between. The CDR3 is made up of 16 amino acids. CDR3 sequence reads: CASSPGLRTSTDTQYF. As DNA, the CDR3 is TGTGCCAGCAGTCCGGGACTGAGAACTAGCACAGATACGCAGTATTTT.

The CDR3 DNA reads TGTGCCAGTAGGGGACAGGGGATCGGGAATAGCAATCAGCCCCAGCATTTT. This codes for CASRGQGIGNSNQPQHF. The J gene is TRBJ1-5, the V gene TRBV19; 10 positions agree with TRBD1. The V and J ends lost 6 bases and 0 bases, in that order; junction bases with no gene match: 8. Germline CDR1 reads LNHDA; CDR2 reads SQIVND (reference sequence). CDR3 length equals 17 residues.

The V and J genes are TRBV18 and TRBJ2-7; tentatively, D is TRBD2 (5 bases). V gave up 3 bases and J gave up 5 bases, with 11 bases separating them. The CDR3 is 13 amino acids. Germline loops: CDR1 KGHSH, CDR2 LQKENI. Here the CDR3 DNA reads TGTGCCAGCTCACCCCTTATGCGGGACGAGCAGTACTTC. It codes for CASSPLMRDEQYF.

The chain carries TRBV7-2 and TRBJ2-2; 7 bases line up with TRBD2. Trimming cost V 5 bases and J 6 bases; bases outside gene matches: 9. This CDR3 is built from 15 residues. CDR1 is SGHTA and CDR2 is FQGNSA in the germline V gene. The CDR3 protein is CASSRGVRVSGELFF. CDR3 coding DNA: TGTGCCAGCAGCCGGGGGGTCAGGGTGTCCGGGGAGCTGTTTTTT.

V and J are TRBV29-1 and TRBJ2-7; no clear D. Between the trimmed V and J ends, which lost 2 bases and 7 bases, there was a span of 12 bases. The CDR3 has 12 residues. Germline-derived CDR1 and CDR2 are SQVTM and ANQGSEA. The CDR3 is CSVELPSREQYF. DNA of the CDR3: TGCAGCGTTGAACTTCCTAGTCGAGAGCAGTACTTC.

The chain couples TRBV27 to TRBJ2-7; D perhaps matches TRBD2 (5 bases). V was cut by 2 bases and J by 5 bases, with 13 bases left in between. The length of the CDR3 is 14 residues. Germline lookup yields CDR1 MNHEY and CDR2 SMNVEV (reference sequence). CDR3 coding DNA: TGTGCCAGCAGTTTAACCGGGAAGGTTAACGAGCAGTACTTC. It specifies CASSLTGKVNEQYF.

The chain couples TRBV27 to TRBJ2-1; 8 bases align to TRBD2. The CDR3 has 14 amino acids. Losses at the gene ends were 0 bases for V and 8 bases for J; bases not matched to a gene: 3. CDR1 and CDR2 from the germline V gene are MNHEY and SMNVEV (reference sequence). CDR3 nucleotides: TGTGCCAGCAGTTTATCGGGACTAGTTTATGAGCAGTTCTTC. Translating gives CASSLSGLVYEQFF.

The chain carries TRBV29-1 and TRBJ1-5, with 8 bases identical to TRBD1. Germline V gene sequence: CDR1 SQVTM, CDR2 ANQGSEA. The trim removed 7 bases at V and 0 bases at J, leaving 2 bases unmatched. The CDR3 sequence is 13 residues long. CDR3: CSAGQGSNQPQHF. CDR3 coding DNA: TGCAGCGCTGGACAGGGTAGCAATCAGCCCCAGCATTTT. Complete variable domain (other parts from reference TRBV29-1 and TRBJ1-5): SAVISQKPSRDICQRGTSLTIQCQVDSQVTMMFWYRQQPGQSLTLIATANQGSEATYESGFVIDKFPISRPNLTFSTLTVSNMSPEDSSIYLCSAGQGSNQPQHFGDGTRLSIL.

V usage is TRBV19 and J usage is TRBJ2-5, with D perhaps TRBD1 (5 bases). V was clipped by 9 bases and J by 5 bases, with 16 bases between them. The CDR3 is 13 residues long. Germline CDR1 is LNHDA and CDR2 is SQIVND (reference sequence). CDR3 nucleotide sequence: TGTGCCAGCTCCATAGGGGTTTGGGAGACCCAGTACTTC. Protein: CASSIGVWETQYF.

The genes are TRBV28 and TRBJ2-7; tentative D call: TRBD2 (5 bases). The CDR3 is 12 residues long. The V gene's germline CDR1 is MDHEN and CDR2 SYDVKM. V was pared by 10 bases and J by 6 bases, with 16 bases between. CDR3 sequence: CATSSRAGEQYF. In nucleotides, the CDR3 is TGTGCCACCAGCTCGCGGGCGGGCGAGCAGTACTTC.

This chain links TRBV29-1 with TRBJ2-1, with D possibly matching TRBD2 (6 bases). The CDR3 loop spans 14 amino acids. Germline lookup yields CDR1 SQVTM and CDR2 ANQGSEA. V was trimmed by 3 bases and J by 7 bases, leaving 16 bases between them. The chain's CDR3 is CSVERSGEGNEQFF. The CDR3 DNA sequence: TGCAGCGTTGAGAGGTCGGGAGAGGGGAATGAGCAGTTCTTC.

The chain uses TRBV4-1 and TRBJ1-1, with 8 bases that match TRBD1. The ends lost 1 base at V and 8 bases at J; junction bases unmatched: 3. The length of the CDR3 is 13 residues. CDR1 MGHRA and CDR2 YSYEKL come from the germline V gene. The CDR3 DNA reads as TGCGCCAGCAGCCAAGTTGGGGACAGGGAAGCTTTCTTT. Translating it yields CASSQVGDREAFF.

CDR3 sequence: CASSETGGSYEQYF. The DNA for the CDR3 is TGTGCCAGTTCGGAGACAGGGGGCTCCTACGAGCAGTACTTC. The V gene is TRBV19, the J gene TRBJ2-7; 9 bases align to TRBD1. J lost 0 bases, V lost 8 bases, and 5 bases had no gene match. CDR1 is LNHDA, CDR2 SQIVND, per germline (reference sequence). The CDR3 covers 14 residues.

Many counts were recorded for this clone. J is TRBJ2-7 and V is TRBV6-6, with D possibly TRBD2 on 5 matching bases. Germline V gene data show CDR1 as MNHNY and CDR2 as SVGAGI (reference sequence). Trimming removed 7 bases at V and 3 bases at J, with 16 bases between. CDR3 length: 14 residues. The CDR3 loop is CASTSGSGGYEQYF. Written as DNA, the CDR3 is TGTGCCAGCACCTCGGGGAGCGGAGGCTACGAGCAGTACTTC.

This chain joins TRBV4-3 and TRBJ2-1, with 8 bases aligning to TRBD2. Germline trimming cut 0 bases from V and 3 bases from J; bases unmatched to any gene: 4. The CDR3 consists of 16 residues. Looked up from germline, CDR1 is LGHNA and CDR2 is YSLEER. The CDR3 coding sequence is TGCGCCAGCAGCCAAGAAATAGCGGGGCTCTACAATGAGCAGTTCTTC. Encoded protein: CASSQEIAGLYNEQFF.

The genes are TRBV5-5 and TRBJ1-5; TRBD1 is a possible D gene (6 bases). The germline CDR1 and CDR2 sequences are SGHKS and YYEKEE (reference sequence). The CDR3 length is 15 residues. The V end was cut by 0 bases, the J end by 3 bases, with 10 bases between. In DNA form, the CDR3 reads TGTGCCAGCAGCTTGGCGGACAGTCTCAATCAGCCCCAGCATTTT. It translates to CASSLADSLNQPQHF. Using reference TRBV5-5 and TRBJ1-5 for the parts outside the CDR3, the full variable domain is DAGVTQSPTHLIKTRGQQVTLRCSPISGHKSVSWYQQVLGQGPQFIFQYYEKEERGRGNFPDRFSARQFPNYSSELNVNALLLGDSALYLCASSLADSLNQPQHFGDGTRLSIL.

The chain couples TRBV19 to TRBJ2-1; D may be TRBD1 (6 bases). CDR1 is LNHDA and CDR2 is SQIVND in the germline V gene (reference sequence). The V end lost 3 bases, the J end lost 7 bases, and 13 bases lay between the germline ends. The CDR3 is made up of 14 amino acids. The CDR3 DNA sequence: TGTGCCAGTAGTATGGGGGCAGGGGTGAATGAGCAGTTCTTC. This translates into CASSMGAGVNEQFF. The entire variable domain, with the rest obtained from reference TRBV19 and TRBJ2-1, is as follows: DGGITQSPKYLFRKEGQNVTLSCEQNLNHDAMYWYRQDPGQGLRLIYYSQIVNDFQKGDIAEGYSVSREKKESFPLTVTSAQKNPTAFYLCASSMGAGVNEQFFGPGTRLTVL.

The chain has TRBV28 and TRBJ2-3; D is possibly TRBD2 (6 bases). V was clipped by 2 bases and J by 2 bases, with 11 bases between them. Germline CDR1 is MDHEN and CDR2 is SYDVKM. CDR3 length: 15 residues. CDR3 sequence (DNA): TGTGCCAGCAGTTTAGGGGGGAGAGCCACAGATACGCAGTATTTT. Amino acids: CASSLGGRATDTQYF.

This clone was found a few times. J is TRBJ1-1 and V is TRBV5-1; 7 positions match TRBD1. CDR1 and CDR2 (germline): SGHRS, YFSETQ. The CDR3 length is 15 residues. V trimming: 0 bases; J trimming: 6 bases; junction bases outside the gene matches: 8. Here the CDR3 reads CASSLDPPGQSEAFF. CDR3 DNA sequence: TGCGCCAGCAGCTTGGATCCTCCGGGACAGTCTGAAGCTTTCTTT. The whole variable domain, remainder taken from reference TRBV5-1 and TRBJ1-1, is KAGVTQTPRYLIKTRGQQVTLSCSPISGHRSVSWYQQTPGQGLQFLFEYFSETQRNKGNFPGRFSGRQFSNSRSEMNVSTLELGDSALYLCASSLDPPGQSEAFFGQGTRLTVV.

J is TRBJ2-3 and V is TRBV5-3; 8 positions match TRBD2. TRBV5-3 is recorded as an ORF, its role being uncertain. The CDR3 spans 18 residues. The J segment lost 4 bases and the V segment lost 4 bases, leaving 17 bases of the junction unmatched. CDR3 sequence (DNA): TGTGCCAGAAGCGCCCTTTCTAGCGGGTGTTCGGTAGCAGATACGCAGTATTTT. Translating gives CARSALSSGCSVADTQYF.

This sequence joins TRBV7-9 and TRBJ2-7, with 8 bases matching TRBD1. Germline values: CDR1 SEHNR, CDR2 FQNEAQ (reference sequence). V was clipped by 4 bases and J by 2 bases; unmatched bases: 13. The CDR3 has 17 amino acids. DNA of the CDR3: TGTGCCAGCAGCTCCCGGGGCCTGACAGGGGTCACCTACGAGCAGTACTTC. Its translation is CASSSRGLTGVTYEQYF.

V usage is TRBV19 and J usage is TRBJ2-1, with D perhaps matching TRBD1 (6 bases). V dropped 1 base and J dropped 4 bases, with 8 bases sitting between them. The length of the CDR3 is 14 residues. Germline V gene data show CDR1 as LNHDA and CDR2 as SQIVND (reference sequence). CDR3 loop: CASSIVQGYNEQFF. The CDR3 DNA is TGTGCCAGTAGTATAGTACAGGGTTACAATGAGCAGTTCTTC. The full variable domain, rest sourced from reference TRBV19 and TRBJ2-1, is DGGITQSPKYLFRKEGQNVTLSCEQNLNHDAMYWYRQDPGQGLRLIYYSQIVNDFQKGDIAEGYSVSREKKESFPLTVTSAQKNPTAFYLCASSIVQGYNEQFFGPGTRLTVL.

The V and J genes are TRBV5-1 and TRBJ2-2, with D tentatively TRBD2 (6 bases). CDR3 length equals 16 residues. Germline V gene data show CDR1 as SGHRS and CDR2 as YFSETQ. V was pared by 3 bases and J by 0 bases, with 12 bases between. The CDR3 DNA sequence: TGCGCCAGCAGCTGGACCGGGACTCCGAACACCGGGGAGCTGTTTTTT. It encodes CASSWTGTPNTGELFF. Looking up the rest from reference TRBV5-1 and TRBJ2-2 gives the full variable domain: KAGVTQTPRYLIKTRGQQVTLSCSPISGHRSVSWYQQTPGQGLQFLFEYFSETQRNKGNFPGRFSGRQFSNSRSEMNVSTLELGDSALYLCASSWTGTPNTGELFFGEGSRLTVL.